These 19 T cell receptor beta chains share one sample of origin, sequenced in a study of shared clonotypes between healthy human individuals. The repertoire was sequenced with immunoSEQ multiplex PCR; TCRdb's copy has only in-frame clones and lacks some. The table has some 2,000,000 clones, approximately 95% seen once; the top ten hold about 1.1%. The naive CD8 fraction comprised CD45RO-negative cells positively selected for CCR7 and excluded terminally differentiated effector memory CD45RA+ cells. Sequencing used naive CD8+ T cells sorted from blood. These receptors all stem from a man between 18 and 29 years old in good health.

This clone has just one count. V gene TRBV7-9 combines with J gene TRBJ2-7, with D uncertain. Trimming removed 6 bases from V and 7 bases from J, with 16 bases in between. The CDR3 is 13 residues long. Germline V gene sequence: CDR1 SEHNR, CDR2 FQNEAQ (reference sequence). The chain's CDR3 is CASSLGGEIEQYF. The CDR3 nucleotides are TGTGCCAGCAGTCTTGGCGGCGAGATAGAGCAGTACTTC.

The rearrangement joins TRBV6-8 to TRBJ2-7, with TRBD1 matching over 10 bases. The V gene's germline CDR1 is MNHGY and CDR2 SAAAGT. V shed 2 bases, J shed 0 bases, and the junction held 4 bases outside the gene matches. The CDR3 is made up of 16 amino acids. The CDR3 DNA sequence: TGTGCCAGCAGTTACGGGACAGGGGCCCCCTCCTACGAGCAGTACTTC. Protein product: CASSYGTGAPSYEQYF.

The chain is built from TRBV7-9 and TRBJ1-5; 9 bases line up with TRBD1. There are 16 residues in the CDR3. With 4 bases clipped from V and 5 bases from J, the junction kept 9 bases outside the gene matches. CDR1 is SEHNR and CDR2 is FQNEAQ in the germline V gene (reference sequence). The CDR3 here is CASSSNRDREHQPQHF. The CDR3 nucleotides read TGTGCCAGCAGCTCAAACCGGGACAGGGAACATCAGCCCCAGCATTTT.

Note on this clone: The sample carries other DNA sequences with the same CDR3. V and J are TRBV7-9 and TRBJ2-7; D perhaps matches TRBD1 (6 bases). CDR3 size: 15 residues. Germline CDR1 reads SEHNR; CDR2 reads FQNEAQ (reference sequence). Trimming took off 1 base at V and 0 bases at J, with 10 bases between the two ends. The chain's CDR3 is CASSLDRVGSYEQYF. DNA for the CDR3: TGTGCCAGCAGCTTAGACAGGGTGGGCTCCTACGAGCAGTACTTC.

The rearrangement uses TRBV4-1 and TRBJ2-7; possible D gene TRBD1, 6 bases. The CDR3 is 13 residues long. Germline V gene sequence: CDR1 MGHRA, CDR2 YSYEKL. Trimming left V 4 bases short and J 1 base short, with 8 bases between. This CDR3 reads CASSLQGSYEQYF. The CDR3 coding sequence is TGCGCCAGCAGCCTACAGGGTTCCTACGAGCAGTACTTC.

The chain combines TRBV7-3 with TRBJ2-3, with unresolved D. Germline CDR1 SGHTA, CDR2 FQGTGA. This CDR3 is built from 13 residues. V was clipped by 3 bases and J by 6 bases, with 10 bases between them. In nucleotides, the CDR3 is TGTGCCAGCAGCTTGGCGAATGCGGATACGCAGTATTTT. Protein sequence: CASSLANADTQYF.

This rearrangement joins TRBV25-1 to TRBJ2-1; D gene ambiguous. This CDR3 is built from 13 residues. V was pared by 6 bases and J by 3 bases, with 9 bases between. Germline CDR1 MGHDK, CDR2 SYGVNS. DNA for the CDR3: TGTGCCAGCAGCGACACGAACTACAATGAGCAGTTCTTC. Its protein product is CASSDTNYNEQFF.

The chain joins TRBV7-6 to TRBJ2-3, with 10 nucleotides matching TRBD2. The junction had 6 bases not matched to a gene; V was cut back by 5 bases and J by 4 bases. The CDR3 loop spans 15 amino acids. The V gene's germline CDR1 is SGHVS and CDR2 FNYEAQ. The CDR3 loop is CASSPSGGRSDTQYF. CDR3 sequence (DNA): TGTGCCAGCAGCCCTAGCGGGGGCCGCTCAGATACGCAGTATTTT.

The rearrangement joins TRBV15 to TRBJ2-7; 7 nucleotides match TRBD2. After removal of 3 bases from V and 2 bases from J, the junction contained 4 bases not matched to a gene. The CDR3 totals 14 residues. Looked up from germline, CDR1 is LNHNV and CDR2 is YYDKDF (reference sequence). CDR3 in DNA: TGTGCCACCAGCAGTTCTAGCGGACCCTACGAGCAGTACTTC. This gives the protein CATSSSSGPYEQYF.

V and J are TRBV19 and TRBJ1-4; a weak D match, TRBD1 (6 bases). This CDR3 region has 14 residues. V lost 7 bases and J 7 bases, leaving 16 bases between the germline ends. Looked up from germline, CDR1 is LNHDA and CDR2 is SQIVND (reference sequence). The CDR3 loop is CASTTGWMIEKLFF. The CDR3 region has the DNA TGTGCCAGTACCACAGGGTGGATGATTGAAAAACTGTTTTTT.

V gene TRBV4-1 combines with J gene TRBJ1-2; 8 nucleotides match TRBD1. V lost 2 bases, J lost 6 bases, and 11 bases stayed unmatched. CDR3 length equals 16 residues. CDR1 is MGHRA, CDR2 YSYEKL, per germline. CDR3 sequence reads: CASSQFSQGAVDGYTF. The CDR3 DNA follows: TGCGCCAGCAGCCAATTTTCTCAGGGGGCTGTGGATGGCTACACCTTC.

CDR3 DNA: TGTGCCAGCAGTTTAGCAGGTACCTACAATGAGCAGTTCTTC. Its translation is CASSLAGTYNEQFF. The V call is TRBV28, the J call TRBJ2-1; D uncertain. The germline gives CDR1 MDHEN, CDR2 SYDVKM. The CDR3 is 14 residues long. V was trimmed by 2 bases and J by 2 bases, leaving 7 bases between them.

This chain links TRBV12-2 with TRBJ1-5; TRBD1 is the table's D call, not checked against the DNA. TRBV12-2 is assigned pseudogene status. There are 17 residues in the CDR3. The DNA for the CDR3 is TGTGCAAGTCGCTTAGCTCAGGAAACGGATACTAATCAGCCCCAGCATTTT. It encodes CASRLAQETDTNQPQHF.

The chain joins TRBV28 to TRBJ1-1; no reliable D call. CDR1 and CDR2 (germline): MDHEN, SYDVKM. This CDR3 has 13 amino acids. V lost 1 base to trimming and J lost 2 bases, with 5 bases between them. The CDR3 DNA follows: TGTGCCAGCAGTTTATTTCACAACACTGAAGCTTTCTTT. It translates to CASSLFHNTEAFF.

The chain recombines TRBV13 with TRBJ2-3; 7 bases map to TRBD1. The germline gives CDR1 PRHDT, CDR2 FYEKMQ (reference sequence). This CDR3 is 15 amino acids long. Trimming cost V 1 base and J 2 bases; bases outside gene matches: 3. In nucleotides, the CDR3 is TGTGCCAGCAGCTTAGACAGGGGTCCCACAGATACGCAGTATTTT. Translation: CASSLDRGPTDTQYF.

Concerning this clone itself: The sample holds other DNA sequences that translate to the same CDR3. The chain couples TRBV7-9 to TRBJ1-1; D call uncertain. V was trimmed by 1 base and J by 0 bases, leaving 12 bases between them. The CDR3 contains 16 residues. The germline V gene encodes CDR1 SEHNR and CDR2 FQNEAQ (reference sequence). The CDR3, as DNA: TGTGCCAGCAGCTTAGGGGCCGGGCTTATGAACACTGAAGCTTTCTTT. Residues: CASSLGAGLMNTEAFF.

The rearrangement joins TRBV5-8 to TRBJ1-2, with 9 bases that match TRBD1. The ends lost 4 bases at V and 6 bases at J; junction bases unmatched: 10. The CDR3 is 15 residues long. CDR1 SGHTS and CDR2 YDEGEE come from the germline V gene. The CDR3 bases are TGTGCCAGCAGCCGAACGGACAGGGGCGGGGATGGCTACACCTTC. It encodes CASSRTDRGGDGYTF.

Comments on this clone: Compared with germline, one end of the junction differs, possibly owing to a read error. The chain recombines TRBV27 with TRBJ2-5; 15 bases are a match to TRBD2. Germline values: CDR1 MNHEY, CDR2 SMNVEV (reference sequence). The CDR3 is made up of 13 amino acids. In DNA form, the CDR3 reads TGTGCCAGCAGTGGGACTAGCGGGGGGCAACCCCACTTC. As protein: CASSGTSGGQPHF.

The V and J genes are TRBV23-1 and TRBJ2-4, with D unresolved. TRBV23-1 qualifies as an ORF whose function is uncertain. The CDR3 length is 15 residues. V was trimmed by 3 bases and J by 0 bases, leaving 9 bases between them. CDR3 coding DNA: TGCGCCAGCAGTCATCGGGCCCGAGCCAAAAACATTCAGTACTTC. Its protein is CASSHRARAKNIQYF.